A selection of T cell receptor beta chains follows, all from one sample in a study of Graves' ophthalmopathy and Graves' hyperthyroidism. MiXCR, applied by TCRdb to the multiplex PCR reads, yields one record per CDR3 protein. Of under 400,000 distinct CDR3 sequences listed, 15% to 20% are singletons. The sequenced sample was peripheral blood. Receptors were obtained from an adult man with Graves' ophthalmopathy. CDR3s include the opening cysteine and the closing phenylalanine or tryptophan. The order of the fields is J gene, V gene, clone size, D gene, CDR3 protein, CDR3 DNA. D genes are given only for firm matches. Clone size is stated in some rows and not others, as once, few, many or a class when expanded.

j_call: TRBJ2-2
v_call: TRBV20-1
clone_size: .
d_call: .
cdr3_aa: CSVRNGGTGELFF
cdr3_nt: TGCAGTGTTAGGAATGGGGGGACCGGGGAGCTGTTTTTT

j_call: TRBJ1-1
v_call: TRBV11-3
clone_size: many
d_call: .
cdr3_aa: CASSLNRGTEAFF
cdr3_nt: TGTGCCAGCAGCTTAAATCGGGGGACTGAAGCTTTCTTT

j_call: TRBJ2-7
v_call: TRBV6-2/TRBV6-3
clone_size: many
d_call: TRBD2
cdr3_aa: CASSSSFGTSGRASVYEQYF
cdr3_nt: TGTGCCAGCAGTAGCAGTTTCGGAACTAGCGGGAGGGCCTCGGTCTACGAGCAGTACTTC

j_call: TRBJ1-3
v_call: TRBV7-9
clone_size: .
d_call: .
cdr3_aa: CASSPTGQTLNTIYF
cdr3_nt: TGTGCCAGCAGCCCTACGGGGCAAACCCTAAACACCATATATTTT

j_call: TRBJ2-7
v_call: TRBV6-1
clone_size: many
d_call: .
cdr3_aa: CASRERAGDLYEQYF
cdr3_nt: TGTGCCAGCCGGGAGCGGGCCGGGGATCTTTACGAGCAGTACTTC

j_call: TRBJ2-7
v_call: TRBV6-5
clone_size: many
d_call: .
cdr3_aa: CASSYDKVAYEQYF
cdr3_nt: TGTGCCAGCAGTTACGACAAAGTGGCCTACGAGCAGTACTTC

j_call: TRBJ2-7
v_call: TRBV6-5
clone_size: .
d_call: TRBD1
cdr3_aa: CASSSWDRTYEQYF
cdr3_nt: TGTGCCAGCAGTTCCTGGGACAGAACCTACGAGCAGTACTTC

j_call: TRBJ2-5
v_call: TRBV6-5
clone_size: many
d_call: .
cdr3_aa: CASRSTGQETQYF
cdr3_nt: TGTGCCAGCAGATCGACCGGCCAAGAGACCCAGTACTTC

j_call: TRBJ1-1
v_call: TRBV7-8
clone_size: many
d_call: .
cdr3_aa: CASSQERTEAFF
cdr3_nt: TGTGCCAGCAGCCAAGAGAGGACTGAAGCTTTCTTT

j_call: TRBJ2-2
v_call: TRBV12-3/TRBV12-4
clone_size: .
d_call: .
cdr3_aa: CASSPDILANTGELFF
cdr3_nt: TGTGCCAGCAGTCCGGACATTCTCGCAAACACCGGGGAGCTGTTTTTT

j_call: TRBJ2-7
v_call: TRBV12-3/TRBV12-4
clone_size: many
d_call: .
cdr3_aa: CASSQRRGNLYEQYF
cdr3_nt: TGTGCCAGCAGTCAAAGAAGGGGGAATCTCTACGAGCAGTACTTC

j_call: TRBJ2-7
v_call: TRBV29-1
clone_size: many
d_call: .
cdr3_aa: CSVLRDTSSYEQYF
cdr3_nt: TGCAGCGTTCTCCGGGACACGTCCTCCTACGAGCAGTACTTC

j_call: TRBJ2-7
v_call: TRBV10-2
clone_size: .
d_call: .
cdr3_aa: CASSAHGGSIYEQYF
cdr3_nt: TGTGCCAGCAGCGCTCACGGAGGTAGCATCTACGAGCAGTACTTC

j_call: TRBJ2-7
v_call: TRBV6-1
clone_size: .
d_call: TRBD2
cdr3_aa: CASRSLAGQISYEQYF
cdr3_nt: TGTGCCAGCAGGTCTCTAGCGGGCCAAATCTCCTACGAGCAGTACTTC

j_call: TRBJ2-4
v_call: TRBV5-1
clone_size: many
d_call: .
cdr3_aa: CAGSLRRNENIQYF
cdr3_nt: TGCGCCGGCAGCTTGCGAAGGAACGAAAACATTCAGTACTTC

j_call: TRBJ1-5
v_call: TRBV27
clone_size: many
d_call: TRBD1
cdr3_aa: CASSRTGYSNQPQHF
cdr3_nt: TGTGCCAGCAGTCGGACAGGGTATAGCAATCAGCCCCAGCATTTT

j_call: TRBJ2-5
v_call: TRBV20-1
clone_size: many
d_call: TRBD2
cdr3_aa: CSAPGGGAARVAQYF
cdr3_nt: TGCAGTGCTCCCGGGGGGGGGGCCGCTCGGGTGGCCCAGTACTTC

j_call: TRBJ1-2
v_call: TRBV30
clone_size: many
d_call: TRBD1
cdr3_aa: CAWTAGTASF
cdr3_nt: TGTGCCTGGACCGCCGGGACAGCATCCTTC

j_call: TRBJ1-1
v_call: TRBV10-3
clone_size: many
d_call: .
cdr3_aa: CAISDEGRTEAFF
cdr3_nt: TGTGCCATCAGTGATGAGGGCCGGACTGAAGCTTTCTTT

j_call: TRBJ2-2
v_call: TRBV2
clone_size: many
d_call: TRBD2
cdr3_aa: CASIGLAKNTGELFF
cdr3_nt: TGTGCCAGCATAGGACTAGCGAAGAACACCGGGGAGCTGTTTTTT

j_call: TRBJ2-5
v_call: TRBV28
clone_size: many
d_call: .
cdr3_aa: CASSLQDAIRTQYF
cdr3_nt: TGTGCCAGCAGTTTACAGGACGCTATTCGGACCCAGTACTTC

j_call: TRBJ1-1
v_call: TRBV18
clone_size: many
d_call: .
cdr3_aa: CASSPPPGRTEAFF
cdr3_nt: TGTGCCAGCTCACCACCCCCGGGACGCACTGAAGCTTTCTTT

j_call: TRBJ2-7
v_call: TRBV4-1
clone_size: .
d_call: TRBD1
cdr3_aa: CASSLTGGLYEQYF
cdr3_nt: TGCGCCAGCAGCCTCACAGGGGGCCTTTACGAGCAGTACTTC

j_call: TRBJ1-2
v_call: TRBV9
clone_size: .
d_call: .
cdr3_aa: CASSVDGQHYGYTF
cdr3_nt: TGTGCCAGCAGCGTGGACGGACAGCACTATGGCTACACCTTC

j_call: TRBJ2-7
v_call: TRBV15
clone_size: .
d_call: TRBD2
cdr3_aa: CATSRDLGLASSYEQYF
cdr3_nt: TGTGCCACCAGCAGAGATCTTGGACTAGCGAGTTCATACGAGCAGTACTTC

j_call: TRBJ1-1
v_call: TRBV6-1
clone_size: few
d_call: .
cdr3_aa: CASTKPGMNTEAFF
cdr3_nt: TGTGCCAGCACCAAGCCCGGCATGAACACTGAAGCTTTCTTT

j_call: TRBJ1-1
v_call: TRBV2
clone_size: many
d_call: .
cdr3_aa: CASRTPEGRGPLEAFF
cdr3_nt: TGTGCCAGCAGAACCCCGGAGGGCAGGGGCCCCCTAGAAGCTTTCTTT

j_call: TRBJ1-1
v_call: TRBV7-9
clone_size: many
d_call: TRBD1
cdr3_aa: CASSSGGRGTEAFF
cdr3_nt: TGTGCCAGCAGCTCCGGCGGCAGGGGGACTGAAGCTTTCTTT

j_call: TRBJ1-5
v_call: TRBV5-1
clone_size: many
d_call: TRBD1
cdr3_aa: CASSLGPDRGNQPQHF
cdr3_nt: TGCGCCAGCAGCTTGGGTCCGGACAGGGGGAATCAGCCCCAGCATTTT

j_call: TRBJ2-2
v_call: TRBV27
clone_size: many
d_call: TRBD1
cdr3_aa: CATSRGLSTGELFF
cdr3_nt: TGTGCCACGTCCAGGGGGCTAAGTACCGGGGAGCTGTTTTTT

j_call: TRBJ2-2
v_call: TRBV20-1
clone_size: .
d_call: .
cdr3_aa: CSARMDTENTGELFF
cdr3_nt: TGCAGTGCTAGAATGGACACCGAGAACACCGGGGAGCTGTTTTTT

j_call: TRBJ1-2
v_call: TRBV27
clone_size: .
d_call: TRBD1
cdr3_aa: CASRATGEGAGGYTF
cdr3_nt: TGTGCCAGCAGGGCGACAGGGGAGGGAGCTGGTGGCTACACCTTC

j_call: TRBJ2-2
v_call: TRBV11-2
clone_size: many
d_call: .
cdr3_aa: CASSFLAWTGELFF
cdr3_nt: TGTGCCAGCAGCTTTTTAGCGTGGACCGGGGAGCTGTTTTTT